The source of this TCR beta chain is a study of blood T cell repertoires in COVID-19. Study details: Acute and convalescent COVID-19 specimens originated in the United States, Italy and Spain. Sources were T cells, B-cell-depleted T cells, or PBMCs; the material itself was cDNA or gDNA.

This clone was recorded only once. The ends lost 2 bases at V and 9 bases at J; junction bases unmatched: 3. The V gene's germline CDR1 is MNHEY and CDR2 SVGAGI. The CDR3 extends over 13 amino acids. In the original processing: Reference gene primers were amplified, and this amplification served to estimate nucleated cell counts. Profiled with immunoSEQ multiplex PCR; TCRdb holds only in-frame clones, not every one. The DNA gave D and trimming, while V, J and clone size come from that table. This sample carries over 150,000 clones, about 85% of them seen once, and the ten largest clones take around 6.2%.

Material: PBMCs or T cells enriched from blood (not recorded which). The TCR comes from a man aged 40-55 years who had recovered from COVID-19. The genes are TRBV6-5 and TRBJ2-1; 8 nucleotides match TRBD1. The CDR3 region is CASSYVDRVEQFF. DNA of the CDR3: TGTGCCAGCAGTTACGTGGACAGGGTTGAGCAGTTCTTC.